Each of the 18 T cell receptor beta chains below was sequenced from the same sample in a study of blood T cell repertoires in COVID-19. Profiling relied on immunoSEQ multiplex PCR, and the TCRdb table lists in-frame clones only, not all of them. This table has about 190,000 clones, 65% to 80% appearing once. The sample taken for sequencing was peripheral blood. The origin of the receptors is a man aged 45 to 65 who had recovered from COVID-19.

The J gene is TRBJ1-6, the V gene TRBV9; 8 bases fit TRBD1. V lost 3 bases, J lost 6 bases, and 5 bases stayed unmatched. The CDR3 has 15 residues. Germline lookup yields CDR1 SGDLS and CDR2 YYNGEE. CDR3 residues: CASSAQGAGNSPLHF. CDR3 nucleotides: TGTGCCAGCAGCGCCCAGGGGGCGGGTAATTCACCCCTCCACTTT.

This clone was counted a single time. The V call is TRBV10-3, the J call TRBJ2-1; D possibly corresponds to TRBD1 (7 bases). Germline CDR1 is ENHRY and CDR2 is SYGVKD. With 11 bases removed from V and 8 bases from J, the gap between germline ends came to 22 bases. This CDR3 has 14 residues. The CDR3 DNA reads as TGTGCCTCTACAGGGGCCGCGACTAGGGATGAGCAGTTCTTC. Encoded protein: CASTGAATRDEQFF.

J is TRBJ1-5 and V is TRBV28; 7 nucleotides agree with TRBD1. With V trimmed by 2 bases and J by 6 bases, 10 bases remained unmatched. The CDR3 contains 16 residues. Looked up from germline, CDR1 is MDHEN and CDR2 is SYDVKM. CDR3 residues: CASSLGGGAYFQPQHF. CDR3 nucleotides: TGTGCCAGCAGTTTAGGAGGGGGCGCTTATTTTCAGCCCCAGCATTTT.

The chain is built from TRBV7-2 and TRBJ2-2; a weak D match, TRBD1 (6 bases). V lost 5 bases and J lost 0, with 13 bases in between. The CDR3 has 16 residues. The germline V gene encodes CDR1 SGHTA and CDR2 FQGNSA. The CDR3 nucleotides read TGTGCCAGCAGCCGCAGGGGCGGTGCGAACACCGGGGAGCTGTTTTTT. This translates into CASSRRGGANTGELFF.

The V and J genes are TRBV29-1 and TRBJ2-7, with D perhaps TRBD2 (6 bases). The ends were cut back, 6 bases at V and 3 bases at J, with 18 bases in the middle. This CDR3 contains 14 residues. Germline V gene data show CDR1 as SQVTM and CDR2 as ANQGSEA. Written as DNA, the CDR3 is TGCAGCGTAATCGGGGCGGGATTGGACTACGAGCAGTACTTC. This gives the protein CSVIGAGLDYEQYF.

This clone was observed a few times. This chain uses TRBV9 with TRBJ2-1; TRBD2 matches at 12 bases. Germline V lookup: CDR1 SGDLS, CDR2 YYNGEE. J lost 3 bases, V lost 3 bases, and 1 base had no gene match. The CDR3 runs 15 residues. Here the CDR3 reads CASSEGLAGYNEQFF. As DNA, the CDR3 is TGTGCCAGCAGCGAGGGACTAGCGGGCTACAATGAGCAGTTCTTC.

The chain recombines TRBV10-2 with TRBJ2-1, with 7 bases that match TRBD1. Per germline, CDR1 WSHSY and CDR2 SAAADI. The CDR3 extends over 15 amino acids. With 6 bases clipped from V and 6 bases from J, the junction kept 11 bases outside the gene matches. DNA of the CDR3: TGCGCCAGCAGAGAGGGGTTTTACAGGGGCAATGAGCAGTTCTTC. As protein: CASREGFYRGNEQFF.

The genes are TRBV20-1 and TRBJ1-2, with D hard to call. The CDR3 consists of 11 residues. Trimming pared 4 bases from V and 1 base from J, leaving 4 bases between. Germline V gene lookup returns CDR1 DFQATT and CDR2 SNEGSKA (reference sequence). CDR3: CSANLNYGYTF. The CDR3 region has the DNA TGCAGTGCTAATCTTAACTATGGCTACACCTTC.

The V call is TRBV11-2, the J call TRBJ2-7; 7 positions agree with TRBD1. CDR1 is SGHAT, CDR2 FQNNGV, per germline. Trimming cost V 5 bases and J 3 bases; bases outside gene matches: 13. This CDR3 spans 16 amino acids. Here the CDR3 reads CASSPPGQRIHYEQYF. The DNA for the CDR3 is TGTGCCAGCAGCCCACCGGGACAGCGAATTCACTACGAGCAGTACTTC. Based on the CDR3 plus reference TRBV11-2 and TRBJ2-7, the full variable domain is EAGVAQSPRYKIIEKRQSVAFWCNPISGHATLYWYQQILGQGPKLLIQFQNNGVVDDSQLPKDRFSAERLKGVDSTLKIQPAKLEDSAVYLCASSPPGQRIHYEQYFGPGTRLTVT.

This clone has just one count. The DNA of the CDR3 is TGTGCCAGCAGCTCGACTCGACAAGAGACCCAGTACTTC. Translating it yields CASSSTRQETQYF. This chain connects TRBV11-2 to TRBJ2-5; D is unclear. V was pared by 4 bases and J by 2 bases, with 8 bases between. CDR3 length: 13 amino acids. Germline V gene sequence: CDR1 SGHAT, CDR2 FQNNGV. The full variable domain, in which reference TRBV11-2 and TRBJ2-5 provide the parts outside the CDR3, is EAGVAQSPRYKIIEKRQSVAFWCNPISGHATLYWYQQILGQGPKLLIQFQNNGVVDDSQLPKDRFSAERLKGVDSTLKIQPAKLEDSAVYLCASSSTRQETQYFGPGTRLLVL.

The chain links TRBV4-1 to TRBJ2-6; 10 bases agree with TRBD2. V lost 1 base and J lost 0; bases outside the gene matches: 6. The CDR3 has 19 amino acids. CDR1 is MGHRA, CDR2 YSYEKL, per germline. CDR3 DNA: TGCGCCAGCAGCCAAGTAGGACTAGCGGACCCCTCTGGGGCCAACGTCCTGACTTTC. This codes for CASSQVGLADPSGANVLTF.

This clone appeared a few times. The chain is built from TRBV10-3 and TRBJ2-7, with 10 bases aligning to TRBD2. CDR3 length: 15 amino acids. Germline trimming cut 3 bases from V and 3 bases from J; bases unmatched to any gene: 5. CDR1 ENHRY and CDR2 SYGVKD come from the germline V gene. This CDR3 reads CAISESGRADYEQYF. The DNA for the CDR3 is TGTGCCATCAGTGAAAGCGGGAGGGCCGACTACGAGCAGTACTTC.

J is TRBJ2-1 and V is TRBV24-1; tentative D call: TRBD2 (5 bases). The CDR3 is 15 amino acids. Germline lookup yields CDR1 KGHDR and CDR2 SFDVKD. V lost 7 bases to trimming and J lost 5 bases, with 17 bases between them. CDR3 sequence reads: CATSGSTGSNNEQFF. CDR3 DNA sequence: TGTGCCACCAGCGGCAGTACGGGGAGCAACAATGAGCAGTTCTTC.

The V and J genes are TRBV11-2 and TRBJ2-5, with D perhaps matching TRBD1 (7 bases). Between the trimmed V and J ends, which lost 4 bases and 8 bases, there was a span of 11 bases. This CDR3 region has 12 residues. Germline CDR1 is SGHAT and CDR2 is FQNNGV. The CDR3 nucleotides are TGTGCCAGCAGCTGGGGGGACAGTACCCAGTACTTC. It translates to CASSWGDSTQYF.

This chain links TRBV5-1 with TRBJ2-1; D perhaps matches TRBD2 (5 bases). The CDR3 loop spans 16 amino acids. The germline V gene has CDR1 SGHRS and CDR2 YFSETQ. The ends were cut back, 0 bases at V and 7 bases at J, with 17 bases in the middle. DNA of the CDR3: TGCGCCAGCAGCTTGGAGGTGGGATACGGCGGGAATGAGCAGTTCTTC. It encodes CASSLEVGYGGNEQFF.

V is TRBV5-1 and J is TRBJ2-3; no clear D. This CDR3 contains 14 residues. Germline CDR1 SGHRS, CDR2 YFSETQ. Between the trimmed V and J ends, which lost 2 bases and 2 bases, there was a span of 9 bases. This chain's CDR3 is CASSLARPTDTQYF. CDR3 DNA sequence: TGCGCCAGCAGCTTAGCCAGGCCCACAGATACGCAGTATTTT.

This clone was detected only once. This rearrangement joins TRBV7-3 to TRBJ2-6; 9 bases map to TRBD2. V lost 3 bases and J lost 0; bases outside the gene matches: 3. The germline CDR1 and CDR2 sequences are SGHTA and FQGTGA. The CDR3 covers 17 residues. The CDR3 DNA is TGTGCCAGCAGCTTTCTAGCGGGGACCTCTGGGGCCAACGTCCTGACTTTC. Translation gives CASSFLAGTSGANVLTF.

This chain connects TRBV3-1 (or the pseudogene TRBV3-2) to TRBJ2-7; D is perhaps TRBD2 (5 bases). Trimming removed 4 bases from V and 2 bases from J, with 18 bases in between. Germline CDR1 and CDR2: LGHDT and YNNKEL (reference sequence). The CDR3 totals 16 residues. The CDR3: CASSPTSGINPYEQYF. Written as DNA, the CDR3 is TGTGCCAGCAGCCCGACCAGCGGCATAAATCCCTACGAGCAGTACTTC.